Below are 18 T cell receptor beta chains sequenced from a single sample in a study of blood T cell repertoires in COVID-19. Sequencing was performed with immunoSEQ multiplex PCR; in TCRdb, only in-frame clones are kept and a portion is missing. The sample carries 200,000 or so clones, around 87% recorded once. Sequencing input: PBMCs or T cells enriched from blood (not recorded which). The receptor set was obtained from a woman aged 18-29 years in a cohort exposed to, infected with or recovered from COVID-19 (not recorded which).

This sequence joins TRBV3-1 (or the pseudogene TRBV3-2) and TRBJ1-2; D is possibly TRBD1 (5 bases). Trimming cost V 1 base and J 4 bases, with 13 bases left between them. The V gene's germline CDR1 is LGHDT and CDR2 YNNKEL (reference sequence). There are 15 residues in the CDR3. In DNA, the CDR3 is TGTGCCAGCAGCCAAGGCAGGGAAAGTACCTATGGCTACACCTTC. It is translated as CASSQGRESTYGYTF.

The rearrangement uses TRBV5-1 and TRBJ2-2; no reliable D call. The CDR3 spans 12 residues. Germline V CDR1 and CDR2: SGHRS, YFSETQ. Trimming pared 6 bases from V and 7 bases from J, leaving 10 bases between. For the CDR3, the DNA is TGCGCCAGCACTTCCTCCGGCGGGGAGCTGTTTTTT. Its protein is CASTSSGGELFF.

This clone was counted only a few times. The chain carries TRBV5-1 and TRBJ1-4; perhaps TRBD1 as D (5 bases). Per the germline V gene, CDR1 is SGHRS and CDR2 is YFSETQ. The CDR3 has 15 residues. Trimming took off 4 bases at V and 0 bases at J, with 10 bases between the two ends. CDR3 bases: TGCGCCAGCAGCCGGAGGGGAGCAACTAATGAAAAACTGTTTTTT. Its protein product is CASSRRGATNEKLFF.

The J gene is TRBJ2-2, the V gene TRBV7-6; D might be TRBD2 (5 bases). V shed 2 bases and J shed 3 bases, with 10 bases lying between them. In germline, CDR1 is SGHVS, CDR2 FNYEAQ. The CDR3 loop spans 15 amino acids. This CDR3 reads CASSLMGVDTGELFF. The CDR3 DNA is TGTGCCAGCAGCTTAATGGGAGTCGACACCGGGGAGCTGTTTTTT.

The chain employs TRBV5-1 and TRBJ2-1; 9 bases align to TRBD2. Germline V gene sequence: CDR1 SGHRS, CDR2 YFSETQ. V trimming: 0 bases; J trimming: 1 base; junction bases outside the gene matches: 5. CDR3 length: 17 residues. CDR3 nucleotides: TGCGCCAGCAGCTTGGGTGCTAGCGGGGTTTCCTACAATGAGCAGTTCTTC. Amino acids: CASSLGASGVSYNEQFF.

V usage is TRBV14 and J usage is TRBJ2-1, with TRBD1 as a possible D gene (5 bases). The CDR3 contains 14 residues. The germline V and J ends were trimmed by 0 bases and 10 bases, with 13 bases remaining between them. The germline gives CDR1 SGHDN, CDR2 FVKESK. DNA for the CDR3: TGTGCCAGCAGCCAAGAGGGCAGCTACAGGGAGCAGTTCTTC. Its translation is CASSQEGSYREQFF.

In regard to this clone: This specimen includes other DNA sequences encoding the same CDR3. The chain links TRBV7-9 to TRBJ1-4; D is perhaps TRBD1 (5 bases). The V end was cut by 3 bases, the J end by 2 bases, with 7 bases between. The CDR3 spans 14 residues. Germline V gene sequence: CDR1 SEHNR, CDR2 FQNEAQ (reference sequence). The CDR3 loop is CASSLGGTNEKLFF. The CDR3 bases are TGTGCCAGCAGCTTGGGGGGGACTAATGAAAAACTGTTTTTT.

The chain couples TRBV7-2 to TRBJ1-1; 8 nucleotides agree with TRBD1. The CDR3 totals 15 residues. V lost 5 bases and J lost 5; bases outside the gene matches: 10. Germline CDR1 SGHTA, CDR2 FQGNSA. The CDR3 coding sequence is TGTGCCAGCAGCCCCAGACAGGGGACGGGGACTGAAGCTTTCTTT. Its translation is CASSPRQGTGTEAFF.

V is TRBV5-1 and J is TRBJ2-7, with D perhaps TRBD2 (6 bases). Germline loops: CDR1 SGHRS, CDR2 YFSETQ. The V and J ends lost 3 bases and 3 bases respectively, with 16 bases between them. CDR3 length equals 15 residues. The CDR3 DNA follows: TGCGCCAGCAGCTCCGGGAGTGAGGTTTTCTACGAGCAGTACTTC. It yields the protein CASSSGSEVFYEQYF. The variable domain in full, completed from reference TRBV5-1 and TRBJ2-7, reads KAGVTQTPRYLIKTRGQQVTLSCSPISGHRSVSWYQQTPGQGLQFLFEYFSETQRNKGNFPGRFSGRQFSNSRSEMNVSTLELGDSALYLCASSSGSEVFYEQYFGPGTRLTVT.

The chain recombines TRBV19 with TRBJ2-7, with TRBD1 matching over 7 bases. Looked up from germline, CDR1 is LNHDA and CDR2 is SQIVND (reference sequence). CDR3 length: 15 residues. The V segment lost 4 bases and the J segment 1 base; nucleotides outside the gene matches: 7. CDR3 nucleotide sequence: TGTGCCAGTAGTAAGGGTGGACAGGCGTCCTACGAGCAGTACTTC. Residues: CASSKGGQASYEQYF.

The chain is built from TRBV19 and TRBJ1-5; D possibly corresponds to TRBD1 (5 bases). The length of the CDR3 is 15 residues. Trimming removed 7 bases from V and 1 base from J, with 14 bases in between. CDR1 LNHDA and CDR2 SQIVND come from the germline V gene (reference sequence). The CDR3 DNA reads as TGTGCCAGTACCAGTTGGGGCAGGAGCAATCAGCCCCAGCATTTT. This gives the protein CASTSWGRSNQPQHF.

CDR3 amino acids: CASSSFGGGETQYF. DNA of the CDR3: TGTGCCAGCAGTTCGTTCGGGGGGGGAGAGACCCAGTACTTC. V gene TRBV6-5 combines with J gene TRBJ2-5, with 8 positions matching TRBD2. This CDR3 has 14 residues. Germline V CDR1 and CDR2: MNHEY, SVGAGI. V lost 4 bases, J lost 4 bases, and 5 bases stayed unmatched.

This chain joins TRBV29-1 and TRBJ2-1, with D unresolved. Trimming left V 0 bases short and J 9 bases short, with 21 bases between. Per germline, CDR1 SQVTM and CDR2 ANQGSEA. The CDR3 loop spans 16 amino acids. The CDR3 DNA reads TGCAGCGTTGAAGATATAGCCGGCGGTAACGTCGGTGAGCAGTTCTTC. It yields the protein CSVEDIAGGNVGEQFF.

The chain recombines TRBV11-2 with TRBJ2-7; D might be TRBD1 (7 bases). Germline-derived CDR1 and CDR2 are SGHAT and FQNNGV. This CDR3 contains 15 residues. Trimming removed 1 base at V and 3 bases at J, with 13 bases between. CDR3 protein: CASSLAAGGIYEQYF. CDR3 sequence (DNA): TGTGCCAGCAGCTTAGCCGCAGGGGGGATCTACGAGCAGTACTTC.

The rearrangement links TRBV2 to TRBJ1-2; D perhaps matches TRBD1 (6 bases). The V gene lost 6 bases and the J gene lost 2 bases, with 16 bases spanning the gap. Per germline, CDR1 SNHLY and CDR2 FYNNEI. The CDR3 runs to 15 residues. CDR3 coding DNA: TGTGCCAGCAGGGGCCCCGGACAGACCAACTATGGCTACACCTTC. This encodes CASRGPGQTNYGYTF.

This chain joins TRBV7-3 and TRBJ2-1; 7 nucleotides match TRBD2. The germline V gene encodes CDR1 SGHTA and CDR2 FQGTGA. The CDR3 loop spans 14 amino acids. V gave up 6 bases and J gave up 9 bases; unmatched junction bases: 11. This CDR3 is CASSSGLPGGEQFF. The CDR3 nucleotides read TGTGCCAGCAGTTCGGGACTACCCGGAGGTGAGCAGTTCTTC.

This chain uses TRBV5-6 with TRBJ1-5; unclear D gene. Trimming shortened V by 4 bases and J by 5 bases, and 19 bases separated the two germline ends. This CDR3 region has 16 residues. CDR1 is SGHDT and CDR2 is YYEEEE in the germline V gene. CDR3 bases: TGTGCCAGCAGCCCCTTCGCATCGAGGAAGGATCAGCCCCAGCATTTT. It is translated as CASSPFASRKDQPQHF. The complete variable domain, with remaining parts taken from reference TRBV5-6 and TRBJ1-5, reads DAGVTQSPTHLIKTRGQQVTLRCSPKSGHDTVSWYQQALGQGPQFIFQYYEEEERQRGNFPDRFSGHQFPNYSSELNVNALLLGDSALYLCASSPFASRKDQPQHFGDGTRLSIL.

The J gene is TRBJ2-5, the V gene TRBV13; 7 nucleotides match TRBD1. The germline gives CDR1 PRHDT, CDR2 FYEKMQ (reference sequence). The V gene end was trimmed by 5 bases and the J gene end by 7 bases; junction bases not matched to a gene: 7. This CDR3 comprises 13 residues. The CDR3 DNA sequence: TGTGCCAGCAGCCACGGGACAGAGGGGACCCAGTACTTC. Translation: CASSHGTEGTQYF.